Listed here is a single TCR beta chain. The germline CDR1 and CDR2 sequences are MNHNY and SVGAGI (reference sequence). The CDR3 is 16 amino acids. V dropped 0 bases and J dropped 0 bases, with 8 bases sitting between them. The sample comes from a study of cytomegalovirus exposure and HLA in healthy donors. The study ran its PCR with 60 Vbeta and 13 Jbeta primers. TCRdb's copy holds only in-frame clones and misses some; the assay was immunoSEQ multiplex PCR. The sample consists of more than 95,000 clones, about 84% of them appearing once. The TCR was taken from a man younger than 35 in good health and CMV-seropositive. The sequenced sample consisted of PBMCs. V is TRBV6-6 and J is TRBJ2-2; D uncertain. CDR3 in amino acids: CASSYSRVANTGELFF. The CDR3 DNA reads TGTGCCAGCAGTTACTCTCGGGTCGCGAACACCGGGGAGCTGTTTTTT.